This T cell receptor beta chain was sequenced for a study of beta chain features in type 1 diabetes. Study observations and caveats: The similarity of naive, central memory and Treg TCRB repertoires appeared greater among patients than among healthy donors. For Type 1 diabetes patients, all four CD4+ subsets carried TCRB CDR3s that were moderately but significantly shorter.

Comment on this clone: Its cognate antigen is unknown.

Germline V gene sequence: CDR1 SGHDT, CDR2 YYEEEE. V lost 4 bases, J lost 5 bases, and 6 bases stayed unmatched. The CDR3 runs 15 residues. Of the isolated RNA, all was reverse transcribed, and so the sequenced material was expressed TCRB transcripts. This table comes from immunoSEQ multiplex PCR, and its TCRdb copy is limited to in-frame clones, with some not included. The sample carries approximately 100,000 clones, under 30% recorded once. Based on CD45RO/CCR7/CD25/CD127/CD95/CD27, CD4+ regulatory, stem cell-like memory, naive and central memory cells were sorted. This receptor was identified in a woman aged 18-30 years with type 1 diabetes. The chain has TRBV5-6 and TRBJ2-5; 12 nucleotides align to TRBD1. The sample was central memory CD4+ T cells from blood. The CDR3 region is CASSGGTGGSETQYF. CDR3 nucleotides: TGTGCCAGCAGCGGAGGGACAGGGGGCTCGGAGACCCAGTACTTC. Full variable domain (remainder filled in from reference TRBV5-6 and TRBJ2-5): DAGVTQSPTHLIKTRGQQVTLRCSPKSGHDTVSWYQQALGQGPQFIFQYYEEEERQRGNFPDRFSGHQFPNYSSELNVNALLLGDSALYLCASSGGTGGSETQYFGPGTRLLVL.